The 21 T cell receptor beta chains given below trace back to one sample, sequenced in a study of blood T cell repertoires in COVID-19. Clones were sequenced by immunoSEQ multiplex PCR, and TCRdb holds only the in-frame ones, with some missing. The profile shows about 100,000 clones, more than 65% of them singletons. Input material: peripheral blood. The receptors shown here come from a woman aged 70-85 years with acute or convalescent COVID-19.

This CDR3 reads CASSPGGYNSPLHF. As DNA, the CDR3 is TGTGCCAGCAGCCCAGGAGGATATAATTCACCCCTCCACTTT. This chain uses TRBV9 with TRBJ1-6, with unresolved D. The CDR3 has 14 residues. The germline CDR1 and CDR2 sequences are SGDLS and YYNGEE. Trimming cost V 4 bases and J 4 bases, with 9 bases left between them. Based on the CDR3 plus reference TRBV9 and TRBJ1-6, the full variable domain is DSGVTQTPKHLITATGQRVTLRCSPRSGDLSVYWYQQSLDQGLQFLIQYYNGEERAKGNILERFSAQQFPDLHSELNLSSLELGDSALYFCASSPGGYNSPLHFGNGTRLTVT.

This clone was seen a handful of times. The chain joins TRBV10-3 to TRBJ2-5, with D possibly TRBD1 on 6 matching bases. CDR1 and CDR2 (germline): ENHRY, SYGVKD. V lost 8 bases, J lost 1 base, and 14 bases lay in between. The CDR3 extends over 14 amino acids. Written as DNA, the CDR3 is TGTGCCATCGGGCCCACAGGGTCCCAAGAGACCCAGTACTTC. It yields the protein CAIGPTGSQETQYF.

The chain couples TRBV5-6 to TRBJ1-4, with a weak D call TRBD1 (5 bases). The V and J ends lost 1 base and 0 bases respectively, with 13 bases between them. In germline, CDR1 is SGHDT, CDR2 YYEEEE. This CDR3 contains 17 residues. The CDR3 loop is CASSLFGGTTTNEKLFF. CDR3 bases: TGTGCCAGCAGCTTGTTCGGGGGGACCACAACTAATGAAAAACTGTTTTTT.

The CDR3 region is CASGPGQGAVNYGYTF. The CDR3 DNA sequence: TGCGCCAGCGGCCCGGGACAGGGGGCGGTCAACTATGGCTACACCTTC. The chain employs TRBV5-1 and TRBJ1-2, with 12 bases identical to TRBD1. This CDR3 is built from 16 residues. V gave up 7 bases and J gave up 2 bases; unmatched junction bases: 9. Per germline, CDR1 SGHRS and CDR2 YFSETQ.

This clone is a singleton in its sample. The V gene is TRBV25-1, the J gene TRBJ1-6; no definite D call. V was pared by 1 base and J by 7 bases, with 11 bases between. This CDR3 has 15 amino acids. CDR1 and CDR2 (germline): MGHDK, SYGVNS. The CDR3 reads CASSESRGYNSPLHF. The CDR3, as DNA: TGTGCCAGCAGTGAATCCCGGGGATACAATTCACCCCTCCACTTT.

This clone was detected only once. J is TRBJ2-7 and V is TRBV7-8, with 9 bases fitting TRBD1. This CDR3 has 15 amino acids. Losses at the gene ends were 3 bases for V and 3 bases for J; bases not matched to a gene: 6. CDR1 SGHVS and CDR2 FQNEAQ come from the germline V gene. CDR3 residues: CASSFTRQGGYEQYF. The CDR3 DNA sequence: TGTGCCAGCAGCTTCACCCGACAGGGGGGCTACGAGCAGTACTTC.

This chain connects TRBV5-1 to TRBJ1-2; D not certain. V lost 5 bases and J lost 1, with 9 bases in between. Germline lookup yields CDR1 SGHRS and CDR2 YFSETQ. This CDR3 spans 13 amino acids. CDR3 coding DNA: TGCGCCAGCAGGTTAGACATTAACTATGGCTACACCTTC. Protein sequence: CASRLDINYGYTF.

The CDR3 DNA is TGTGCCAGCAGCCAAGGGAAGGGACTAGCGGTTCAGACCCAGTACTTC. Translation gives CASSQGKGLAVQTQYF. V and J are TRBV3-1 (or the pseudogene TRBV3-2) and TRBJ2-5, with TRBD2 identical over 11 bases. This CDR3 is built from 16 residues. Unmatched junction bases numbered 7, after V lost 1 base and J lost 6 bases. Looked up from germline, CDR1 is LGHDT and CDR2 is YNNKEL (reference sequence).

A single count supports this clone. The sample carries other DNA sequences with the same CDR3. The rearrangement links TRBV10-3 to TRBJ1-5; weak D call: TRBD1 (5 bases). The V end was cut by 0 bases, the J end by 2 bases, with 8 bases between. This CDR3 spans 15 amino acids. The germline V gene encodes CDR1 ENHRY and CDR2 SYGVKD. Here the CDR3 DNA reads TGTGCCATCAGTGAGTCCGGGGGAGGCAATCAGCCCCAGCATTTT. Residues: CAISESGGGNQPQHF.

The chain couples TRBV28 to TRBJ1-1; D possibly corresponds to TRBD1 (6 bases). Trimming removed 8 bases from V and 3 bases from J, with 13 bases in between. Per the germline V gene, CDR1 is MDHEN and CDR2 is SYDVKM. This CDR3 has 13 residues. In DNA form, the CDR3 reads TGTGCCAGCGAGGGGGTGAGGGACACTGAAGCTTTCTTT. Translating gives CASEGVRDTEAFF.

This chain connects TRBV6-5 to TRBJ2-1, with 9 bases lining up with TRBD2. J gave up 4 bases and V 2 bases, and 6 bases lay outside the gene matches. Germline V gene data show CDR1 as MNHEY and CDR2 as SVGAGI. The length of the CDR3 is 16 residues. CDR3 DNA: TGTGCCAGCAGTTACATTGGCGGGGGGGATTACAATGAGCAGTTCTTC. It is translated as CASSYIGGGDYNEQFF.

V and J are TRBV7-8 and TRBJ2-3, with TRBD2 matching over 16 bases. CDR1 is SGHVS and CDR2 is FQNEAQ in the germline V gene. The J segment lost 1 base and the V segment lost 6 bases, leaving 7 bases of the junction unmatched. The CDR3 length is 18 residues. The CDR3 bases are TGTGCCAGCAGGCCGGGACTAGCGGGGGGGCGGGGCACAGATACGCAGTATTTT. Translation: CASRPGLAGGRGTDTQYF.

This chain uses TRBV25-1 with TRBJ1-1, with a weak D call TRBD1 (6 bases). This CDR3 has 13 residues. In germline, CDR1 is MGHDK, CDR2 SYGVNS. The germline V and J ends were trimmed by 5 bases and 1 base, with 8 bases remaining between them. CDR3 bases: TGTGCCAGCAGTAAGGGACAGAACACTGAAGCTTTCTTT. This gives the protein CASSKGQNTEAFF.

The chain links TRBV25-1 to TRBJ1-5, with 7 bases lining up with TRBD1. Per germline, CDR1 MGHDK and CDR2 SYGVNS. The ends lost 9 bases at V and 0 bases at J; junction bases unmatched: 11. The CDR3 runs 16 residues. The CDR3 nucleotides are TGTGCCAGACTACAGGGGACTTACTATAGCAATCAGCCCCAGCATTTT. Translated: CARLQGTYYSNQPQHF.

The V and J genes are TRBV9 and TRBJ1-2, with 8 bases lining up with TRBD1. This CDR3 contains 16 residues. With V trimmed by 0 bases and J by 0 bases, 4 bases remained unmatched. The germline CDR1 and CDR2 sequences are SGDLS and YYNGEE. This CDR3 is CASSVGGTGANYGYTF. The CDR3 DNA sequence: TGTGCCAGCAGCGTAGGTGGGACAGGAGCTAACTATGGCTACACCTTC.

J is TRBJ2-7 and V is TRBV10-3, with 9 bases matching TRBD2. The V gene end was trimmed by 11 bases and the J gene end by 3 bases; junction bases not matched to a gene: 2. The germline CDR1 and CDR2 sequences are ENHRY and SYGVKD. CDR3 size: 11 residues. CDR3 coding DNA: TGTGCCGTTAGCGGGGGCTACGAGCAGTACTTC. Encoded protein: CAVSGGYEQYF.

The rearrangement uses TRBV25-1 and TRBJ1-3, with unresolved D. Germline lookup yields CDR1 MGHDK and CDR2 SYGVNS. V lost 7 bases and J lost 4, with 8 bases in between. CDR3 length: 12 residues. The CDR3 sequence: CASTQAGNTIYF. The CDR3 bases are TGTGCCAGCACCCAGGCAGGAAACACCATATATTTT.

The chain is built from TRBV10-3 and TRBJ1-5; TRBD1 matches at 9 bases. Germline V CDR1 and CDR2: ENHRY, SYGVKD. The CDR3 extends over 14 amino acids. J was trimmed by 0 bases and V by 11 bases; bases with no gene match: 5. The CDR3 sequence: CAGSQGASNQPQHF. The CDR3 bases are TGTGCCGGCTCACAGGGGGCTAGCAATCAGCCCCAGCATTTT.

CDR3 loop: CATSDPRRVETQYF. CDR3 DNA sequence: TGTGCCACCAGTGATCCACGGCGGGTGGAGACCCAGTACTTC. V gene TRBV24-1 combines with J gene TRBJ2-5, with D possibly TRBD2 on 5 matching bases. Germline V gene lookup returns CDR1 KGHDR and CDR2 SFDVKD. V was cut by 3 bases and J by 5 bases, with 12 bases left in between. The CDR3 runs 14 residues.

This clone was detected a few times. The chain has TRBV10-2 and TRBJ2-1; weak D call: TRBD1 (6 bases). CDR3 length equals 13 residues. CDR1 WSHSY and CDR2 SAAADI come from the germline V gene. Trimming removed 4 bases at V and 3 bases at J, with 7 bases between. CDR3 in DNA: TGCGCCAGCAGTGTGGACAGCTACAATGAGCAGTTCTTC. Translating it yields CASSVDSYNEQFF.

The chain employs TRBV19 and TRBJ1-4, with a weak D call TRBD1 (6 bases). Germline V gene sequence: CDR1 LNHDA, CDR2 SQIVND (reference sequence). The CDR3 is made up of 14 amino acids. V lost 6 bases and J lost 7, with 15 bases in between. The CDR3 spells CASSLMGAGEKLFF. As DNA, the CDR3 is TGTGCCAGTAGCCTGATGGGGGCAGGTGAAAAACTGTTTTTT.